The 8 T cell receptor beta chains below were found in one sample sequenced in a study of OX40 agonist ivuxolimab in advanced cancers. Sequencing used immunoSEQ multiplex PCR; TCRdb keeps in-frame clones, though not all of them. The data contain approximately 62,000 clones, 80% to 95% of them seen just once; the ten biggest clones take up around an eighth. Source: CD4+ or CD8+ T cells sorted from blood, taken in a trial of the OX40 agonist ivuxolimab. These TCRs come from an adult with an advanced solid tumor such as melanoma, head and neck, liver or kidney cancer.

The gene calls are TRBV12-5 and TRBJ1-3; no clear D. V dropped 5 bases and J dropped 4 bases, with 9 bases sitting between them. From germline, CDR1 is LGHNT and CDR2 FRNRAP. This CDR3 spans 13 amino acids. The CDR3 DNA reads TGTGCTAGTGGTCCGACTGGAGGAAACACCATATATTTT. Its translation: CASGPTGGNTIYF.

The CDR3 nucleotides are TGCGCCAGCAGCTCGCACTATTCACAGGCAGATACGCAGTATTTT. Its protein product is CASSSHYSQADTQYF. The chain is built from TRBV5-1 and TRBJ2-3, with a weak D call TRBD1 (5 bases). V was trimmed by 3 bases and J by 4 bases, leaving 15 bases between them. CDR1 is SGHRS and CDR2 is YFSETQ in the germline V gene. This CDR3 region has 15 residues.

The V and J genes are TRBV12-5 and TRBJ1-1; D gene ambiguous. This CDR3 spans 12 amino acids. CDR1 and CDR2 from the germline V gene are LGHNT and FRNRAP. Trimming removed 7 bases at V and 6 bases at J, with 12 bases between. CDR3 in DNA: TGTGCTAGTGCCCCGCAGGTCCCTGAAGCTTTCTTT. Translated, it gives CASAPQVPEAFF.

The genes are TRBV28 and TRBJ2-7; D might be TRBD2 (6 bases). Per germline, CDR1 MDHEN and CDR2 SYDVKM. This CDR3 is built from 14 residues. V gave up 5 bases and J gave up 0 bases, with 11 bases separating them. CDR3 region: CASSRRGNSYEQYF. In DNA, the CDR3 is TGTGCCAGCAGTAGGAGGGGAAACTCCTACGAGCAGTACTTC.

The V and J genes are TRBV27 and TRBJ1-5; maybe TRBD1 (6 bases). This CDR3 region has 14 residues. CDR1 is MNHEY and CDR2 is SMNVEV in the germline V gene (reference sequence). The V and J ends lost 8 bases and 7 bases respectively, with 18 bases between them. The DNA for the CDR3 is TGTGCCAGCGGATCAAACTCAGGGGACCAGCCCCAGCATTTT. Amino acids: CASGSNSGDQPQHF.

The rearrangement links TRBV10-3 to TRBJ2-3; 10 bases line up with TRBD2. V lost 4 bases and J lost 2; bases outside the gene matches: 6. This CDR3 has 16 amino acids. The germline CDR1 and CDR2 sequences are ENHRY and SYGVKD. CDR3 DNA: TGTGCCATCAGTGTCCTACTAGCGGGAAACACAGATACGCAGTATTTT. This sequence encodes CAISVLLAGNTDTQYF.

The rearrangement links TRBV6-1 to TRBJ1-1, with D perhaps TRBD1 (5 bases). V gave up 11 bases and J gave up 3 bases, with 19 bases separating them. Per germline, CDR1 MNHNS and CDR2 SASEGT. This CDR3 comprises 14 residues. CDR3 in amino acids: CAARDQASDTEAFF. Written as DNA, the CDR3 is TGTGCCGCCCGGGACCAGGCATCAGACACTGAAGCTTTCTTT.

The chain has TRBV16 and TRBJ2-1; 10 bases fit TRBD2. Per the germline V gene, CDR1 is KGHSY and CDR2 is FQNENV. The junction had 7 bases not matched to a gene; V was cut back by 1 base and J by 10 bases. The CDR3 has 15 residues. CDR3 amino acids: CASSQYGSTSGEQFF. CDR3 nucleotide sequence: TGTGCCAGCAGCCAATACGGCTCGACTAGCGGGGAGCAGTTCTTC.